The source of this TCR beta chain is a study of lymphopenia after photon versus proton radiotherapy (dated by TCRdb to about 2019). In the study overall: Photon and proton radiation therapy were compared by the study for their immunological effects in patients with gastrointestinal tumors who developed high-grade lymphopenia. The goal of the study was to characterize the differences between the two radiation modalities in how they affect the immune system. The cohort comprised 20 or so patients with gastrointestinal tumors who received either photon or proton therapy and then developed lymphopenia. Paper-wide results and their limitations: After the lymphocyte count nadir, oligoclonal expansion, especially of CD8+ Temra cells, was observed in photon-treated repertoires, and the drop in diversity was driven by this expansion. Relative stability during treatment was observed in proton-treated patients, whereas loss of naive T cells and TCR diversity and gain of effector/memory populations were observed in photon-treated patients. The authors looked at the survival association only in patients who died, and they framed better survival with proton therapy as a possibility rather than a demonstrated result. Across the cohort, among patients who died, a greater drop in TCR diversity after the nadir was inversely correlated with overall survival time.

This clone was observed once. No cognate antigen has been identified for it. No base quality information exists; no much larger clone differs at one position. The library was prepared using the immunoSEQ multiplex PCR assay. T cell repertoires were profiled by deep sequencing of rearranged TCR beta loci, alongside multiparametric flow cytometry. TCRdb mirrors the immuneACCESS table, restricted to in-frame sequences. Some clones are absent from its copies; in checked studies, under half trace to an unresolved V gene, and the reason for the others is unknown. The sample includes 55,000 to 75,000 clones, with approximately 90% observed a single time. Jointly, the top ten make up approximately 2.9% of the sample. For CDR1 and CDR2, the germline V gene lists LGHNA and YSLEER. The CDR3 has 14 amino acids, counting the end cysteine and phenylalanine. The only DNA kept is the CDR3, 42 bases in frame from the first base. At the junction V is shortened by 0 bases and J by 5 bases, with 7 bases in between.

Sequencing was performed on peripheral blood, taken from a patient treated with photon-based radiotherapy. This receptor was identified in a woman aged 65 to 85 with pancreatic cancer. The rearranged chain carries TRBV4-3 and TRBJ1-4; the D gene lacks a confident call. The CDR3 sequence is CASSQDPRNEKLFF. Here is the DNA: TGCGCCAGCAGCCAAGATCCGCGGAATGAAAAACTGTTTTTT.